This T cell receptor (beta chain) was recorded in a study of shared clonotypes between healthy human individuals. With 2 bases removed from V and 3 bases from J, the gap between germline ends came to 5 bases. The CDR3 is 13 amino acids. CDR1 and CDR2 (germline): MDHEN, SYDVKM. Per the authors' pipeline: For the immunoSEQ data, sequences were junction-only without quality scores, so filtering differed. Generated by immunoSEQ multiplex PCR, the TCRdb table keeps only in-frame clones and is missing some. The V and J calls and clone size come from that table; D and trimming were worked out from the DNA. The sample has about 1.9 million clones; 93% are singletons. CD8 cells classed as naive were CD45RO-negative and positively selected for CCR7, excluding terminally differentiated effector memory CD45RA+ cells. There were only Caucasian adults among the donors, and all lived in Nashville, Tennessee.

The genes are TRBV28 and TRBJ1-3, with D unclear. This sequence originates from a man younger than 35 in good health. Some clones in this sample may be carry-over from other donors' samples. What was sequenced was naive CD8+ T cells from PBMCs. CDR3 bases: TGTGCCAGCAGTTTAAACGTTGGAAACACCATATATTTT. Translated: CASSLNVGNTIYF.